This T cell receptor beta chain was captured by sequencing in a study of identical twins. The ends were cut back, 3 bases at V and 4 bases at J, with 12 bases in the middle. CDR3 size: 14 residues. TCRdb re-called the 5' RACE reads through MiXCR, storing one row per CDR3 protein. The sample shows hundreds of thousands of distinct CDR3 sequences, 15% to 20% of them seen only once. This same sample was also taken into another study, of T cells expressing NK-cell markers. This second study notes: Sorted CD3+CD56-NKG2C+, CD3+CD56+NKG2C- and CD3+CD56+NKG2C+ T cells were the source of the TCR beta repertoires. Whether the expanded NKG2C+ T cell clones recognized HCMV remained unclear.

The material sequenced was PBMCs. The chain links TRBV12-3 or TRBV12-4 to TRBJ1-2; D is unresolved. This clonotype originated in a woman between 18 and 30 years old in good health. CDR3 bases: TGTGCCAGCAGTTTCGGGCCGGGTAGCTATGGCTACACCTTC. This sequence encodes CASSFGPGSYGYTF.